The sequence of this T cell receptor (beta chain) was determined in a study of molecular identifiers for immune sequencing clone quantification. Previously reported methods and listed TCR primers produced the bulk TCR libraries. TCRdb processed the PCR reads anew with MiXCR; each CDR3 protein has one entry. The sample records around 460,000 distinct CDR3 sequences, around 23% being singletons. Germline CDR1 is DFQATT and CDR2 is SNEGSKA (reference sequence). The CDR3 length is 16 residues. RNA fractions of 10%, 30% or 50% and about 19,000 to 1,000,000 sorted cells were the source of naive CD8 libraries. When naive CD8 T cells were sorted, they were gated as CD8+CD4-CCR7+CD45RA+. To note about this clonotype: One end of the junction does not line up with germline, which may come from a read error.

The chain combines TRBV20-1 with TRBJ2-3; TRBD1 matches at 10 bases. The sample taken for sequencing was naive CD8+ T cells from blood, with Jurkat cell RNA spiked in. Subset denoted: FACS-sorted CD8+CD4-CCR7+CD45RA+ naive T cells. The sequence was obtained from a human donor in good health. Some libraries in this study had Jurkat cell RNA spiked in. CDR3 sequence: CSDGTGVPSSTDTRYF. In nucleotides, the CDR3 is TGCAGTGATGGGACAGGGGTTCCCTCTAGCACAGATACGCGGTATTTT.